This T cell receptor beta chain emerged from a study of graft-versus-host responses after intestinal transplantation. Study overall: Every recipient had anti-thymocyte globulin induction and about three years of tacrolimus plus steroids.

This clone was detected only once. Its antigen remains unknown. Findings of the study overall: Detected in recipient marrow were GvH clones, some of which were first observed in ileum or blood. Some patients had graft-donor T cell macrochimerism. In their allografts, the ratios of graft-versus-host to host-versus-graft T cell clones were high. Early post-transplant HvG declines were associated with peak circulating GvH clone levels.

V was pared by 6 bases and J by 6 bases, with 2 bases of the junction left unmatched. This CDR3 spans 13 amino acids. Germline V gene data show CDR1 as MDHEN and CDR2 as SYDVKM. Assay: immunoSEQ multiplex PCR; the TCRdb copy retains only in-frame clones and omits some. Counted here are more than 95,000 clones, approximately 90% occurring once; the ten biggest clones make up about 0.18%. This sequence originates from a human donor who received an intestinal transplant. The genes are TRBV28 and TRBJ2-7; 13 bases are a match to TRBD2. The material was unstimulated CD4+ T cells sorted from spleen or lymph node cells, obtained before intestinal transplant. The CDR3 sequence: CASRLAGGGEQYF. The CDR3 DNA follows: TGTGCCAGCAGACTAGCGGGAGGGGGCGAGCAGTACTTC.